Listed below are T cell receptor beta chains from one sample, sequenced in a study of control samples from healthy donors and cancer patients. TCRdb keeps only in-frame clones here, not all; method: immunoSEQ multiplex PCR. The data contain about 52,000 clones, about 95% of them singletons. The sequenced sample consisted of blood. These receptors came from a man aged 25-45 years in good health. Each CDR3 is given with its conserved first and last residue. The D gene is left open where the match is weak. Part of the rows lack a size; the others show once, few, many or a class for expanded clones.

size | D | J | V | DNA | CDR3
. | . | TRBJ2-1 | TRBV7-8 | TGTGCCAGCAGCTCGACGACGCGGGGCAACAATGAGCAGTTCTTC | CASSSTTRGNNEQFF
. | . | TRBJ2-6 | TRBV5-1 | TGCGCCAGCAGCCTGGGCCTCTCTGGGGCCAACGTCCTGACTTTC | CASSLGLSGANVLTF
. | TRBD2 | TRBJ2-1 | TRBV4-1 | TGCGCCAGCAGCCAAGCCCAACTAGCGGGCTCCTACAATGAGCAGTTCTTC | CASSQAQLAGSYNEQFF
. | . | TRBJ1-2 | TRBV24-1 | TGTGCCACCAGTGACAGACGAACAGATTATGGCTACACCTTC | CATSDRRTDYGYTF
. | . | TRBJ1-1 | TRBV7-3 | TGTGCCAGCAGCTTAACCTGGAACACTGAAGCTTTCTTT | CASSLTWNTEAFF
. | . | TRBJ2-3 | TRBV24-1 | TGTGCCACCAGTGATTTTAAGAGTACAGATACGCAGTATTTT | CATSDFKSTDTQYF
. | TRBD1 | TRBJ1-2 | TRBV15 | TGTGCCACCAGCAGAGATAAAGGGGGCACCTATGGCTACACCTTC | CATSRDKGGTYGYTF
. | . | TRBJ2-2 | TRBV27 | TGTGCCAGCAGATGGGCGAACACCGGGGAGCTGTTTTTT | CASRWANTGELFF
. | . | TRBJ1-3 | TRBV27 | TGTGCCAGCTGGACCCCGGGAAGGAACACCATATATTTT | CASWTPGRNTIYF
. | TRBD2 | TRBJ2-2 | TRBV24-1 | TGTGCCACCAGTGCATTAGCGGGGACCGGGGAGCTGTTTTTT | CATSALAGTGELFF
. | . | TRBJ2-3 | TRBV28 | TGTGCCAGCAGTTTTGGGACTCAAAACACAGATACGCAGTATTTT | CASSFGTQNTDTQYF
. | . | TRBJ1-1 | TRBV28 | TGTGCCAGCAAGATTCCCCTTTCTGAAGCTTTCTTT | CASKIPLSEAFF
. | . | TRBJ1-5 | TRBV28 | TGTGCCAGCAGTTTGATTAGGGCCGATCAGCCCCAGCATTTT | CASSLIRADQPQHF
. | TRBD2 | TRBJ2-1 | TRBV9 | TGTGCCAGCAGTTACGGACTAGCGGGAGGGGTGAATGAGCAGTTCTTC | CASSYGLAGGVNEQFF
once | TRBD2 | TRBJ2-7 | TRBV9 | TGTGCCAGCAGCGTCCAGGGACTAGGCGAGCAGTACTTC | CASSVQGLGEQYF
. | . | TRBJ2-7 | TRBV5-1 | TGCGCCAGCAGCCTGACGGACGGTTACTACGAGCAGTACTTC | CASSLTDGYYEQYF
. | TRBD1 | TRBJ2-3 | TRBV28 | TGTGCCAGCAACCCTGGGACAGCGGCCCAGGGCACAGATACGCAGTATTTT | CASNPGTAAQGTDTQYF
. | TRBD2 | TRBJ2-1 | TRBV9 | TGTGCCAGCAGCCCGGGACTAGCGGGAGCATACAATGAGCAGTTCTTC | CASSPGLAGAYNEQFF
. | TRBD1 | TRBJ1-5 | TRBV15 | TGTGCCACCAGGATCACAGGGGAAGGGGGCAATCAGCCCCAGCATTTT | CATRITGEGGNQPQHF
few | TRBD2 | TRBJ2-3 | TRBV6-4 | TGTGCCAGCAGTGACACTAGCGGCACAGATACGCAGTATTTT | CASSDTSGTDTQYF
. | . | TRBJ1-2 | TRBV5-6 | TGTGCCAGCAGCTTGGGCCAGGGTTATACCTTC | CASSLGQGYTF
. | TRBD2 | TRBJ2-1 | TRBV2 | TGTGCCAGCAGTGAAATCGGAGCGGGACTTCTCTACAATGAGCAGTTCTTC | CASSEIGAGLLYNEQFF
. | . | TRBJ2-5 | TRBV7-8 | TGTGCCAGCAGCTTAAGGATAACCCCGGAGACCCAGTACTTC | CASSLRITPETQYF